The entry below describes one T cell receptor (beta chain). The antigen it recognizes is unknown. Base qualities are missing; no much larger clone stands one base away. Healthy HIV-negative adults with no recently reported acute infections or vaccinations were included as donors. Every donor was a Caucasian adult living in Nashville, Tennessee, USA. For unsorted samples, some 90 million PBMCs were counted, and genomic DNA was extracted using the QIAamp DNA Blood Mini kit. Blood was collected by leukapheresis, and PBMCs were isolated by Ficoll-Histopaque density gradient centrifugation and then cryopreserved in liquid nitrogen vapor phase. The data are from a study of shared clonotypes between healthy human individuals (dated by TCRdb to 2020 to 2022). About the study as a whole: The cohort included three men and a couple of women between 18 and 49 years of age. Blood TCR repertoires of roughly five healthy adults were deeply sequenced to estimate repertoire size and the extent of clonotype sharing between individuals. Libraries were prepared and TCR repertoires were sequenced by different laboratories using diverse techniques, in order to increase sequencing depth and limit assay-specific biases. Each donor's leukapheresis produced roughly between about 0.85 and 10 billion PBMCs. On the study overall, not on this receptor specifically: Sampling was limited to blood, and TCR repertoires in tissue likely differ from TCR repertoires in blood. Pairwise subsampling indicated that sequencing depth was expected to affect the degree of clonotype sharing among donors. Because the study included only a small number of donors, the genetic and exposure-history diversity represented was limited.

Taken from the germline V gene, the CDR1 and CDR2 loops are MDHEN and SYDVKM. The CDR3 starts with the cysteine, ends with the phenylalanine, and has 15 residues. Only the CDR3 part of the read is kept: 45 bases, read in frame from the first base. Trimmed from V: 3 bases; trimmed from J: 6 bases; junction bases lacking a gene match: 10. Using the deep immunoSEQ assay, TCR CDR3 regions were amplified from genomic DNA by multiplex PCR. Genomic DNA extracted from each cell subset was distributed evenly over all wells of several immunoSEQ 96-well plates, and each plate served as one replicate. For unsorted PBMC, approximately 300 ng of genomic DNA, equivalent to about 30,000 T cell genomes, went into each replicate PCR. Unsorted PBMC genomic DNA was sequenced across ten immunoSEQ deep assay plates. Purified libraries were quantified with a Qubit 3.0 fluorometer, sized on a Bioanalyzer 2100, and re-quantified with the KAPA Library Quantification kit. A separate single-read 150-cycle Illumina NextSeq 550 flow cell was used to sequence each immunoSEQ 96-well plate. The authors' analysis ran thus. Because the immunoSEQ output included only junctional sequences and no quality scores, the filtering could not be the same as the filtering used for full-length reads. Sequences were annotated with PyIR, a Python wrapper for IgBLAST v1.9, using IMGT germline references to assign V/J genes and CDR3. Reads with weak V/J assignments (E-value above 1e-6), missing CDR3, stop codons, out-of-frame junctions, or ambiguous translated residues were removed. V3J clonotypes were defined by identical inferred V gene, J gene, and CDR3 amino acid sequence. Percentage overlap between repertoires was calculated by dividing the number of shared unique clonotypes by the size of the smaller repertoire. RTK rarefaction, the Chao1 estimator, and Recon v2.1 estimates of unobserved clonotypes were used to assess repertoire richness. Sourced from immuneACCESS, this table was stored by TCRdb with only in-frame sequences that have V and J called. A share of the clones is absent; for the studies checked, an unresolved V gene accounts for under half, and the remainder has no known explanation. The DNA gave D and trimming, while V, J and clone size come from that table. The sample data list fewer than 650,000 clones, and 60% to 85% of these were observed just once. The ten most abundant clones make up over 10% of the sample.

The chain joins TRBV28 to TRBJ2-7; 8 bases in between match TRBD1. The sequencing sample was made of PBMCs. The receptor comes from a middle-aged woman in good health. Some clones in this sample may be carry-over from other donors' samples. This receptor carries the CDR3 CASSFPDRVGGEQYF. The DNA sequence is as follows: TGTGCCAGCAGTTTCCCGGACAGGGTTGGTGGCGAGCAGTACTTC.